This TCR beta chain derives from a study of Ad26.COV2.S vaccination and SARS-CoV-2 variants. Turning to the study itself: The vaccine Ad26.COV2.S was put into the muscle once, or twice with 56 days between. The study, taken as a whole, reports: Vaccine recipients had higher spike-specific TCR breadth than placebo recipients.

Libraries were prepared by immunoSEQ multiplex PCR; TCRdb keeps only in-frame clonotypes and omits some of them. Of about 390,000 clones listed, about nine tenths were seen once; the top ten hold about 1.6%. In the case of this clone: Its specificity is unknown.

Treatment specified: roughly 18 received Ad26.COV2.S at low or high dose, single or two shots; several received placebo; per-sample allocation not given. Day 63 after the first injection of vaccine or placebo was the sampling time. V gave up 1 base and J gave up 4 bases, with 15 bases separating them. Germline values: CDR1 SGHDT, CDR2 YYEEEE. This CDR3 is built from 16 residues. This specimen consisted of peripheral blood, obtained in a trial of Ad26.COV2.S vaccine versus placebo. This TCR came from a person between 18 and 65 years old who received the Ad26.COV2.S COVID-19 vaccine or a placebo. The genes are TRBV5-6 and TRBJ1-5; no firm D call. CDR3: CASSLFGPRENQPQHF. DNA of the CDR3: TGTGCCAGCAGCTTGTTCGGCCCCCGAGAGAATCAGCCCCAGCATTTT.